The TCR beta chain described here comes from a study of CD8 T cells in Susac syndrome. The germline V gene encodes CDR1 WNHNN and CDR2 SYGVQD (reference sequence). Trimming cost V 8 bases and J 7 bases, with 12 bases left between them. The CDR3 spans 13 residues. An amount of RNA that ranged from 0.5 to 1 ug was reverse transcribed with random hexamers. TCR beta CDR3 was amplified by immunoSEQ covering 54 Vbeta and 13 Jbeta. TCRdb reanalysed the immunoSEQ multiplex PCR reads using MiXCR and keeps one entry per CDR3 protein. Of around 71,000 distinct CDR3 sequences in the sample, roughly 95% are singletons; the top ten hold approximately 0.1%.

The sequencing sample was made of CD4+ T cells from PBMCs. This chain joins TRBV10-1 and TRBJ1-6, with TRBD1 as a possible D gene (6 bases). The origin of this receptor is a human donor with multiple sclerosis. As DNA, the CDR3 is TGCGCCAGCCAGACAGGAGCAAATTCACCCCTCCACTTT. Its translation: CASQTGANSPLHF.